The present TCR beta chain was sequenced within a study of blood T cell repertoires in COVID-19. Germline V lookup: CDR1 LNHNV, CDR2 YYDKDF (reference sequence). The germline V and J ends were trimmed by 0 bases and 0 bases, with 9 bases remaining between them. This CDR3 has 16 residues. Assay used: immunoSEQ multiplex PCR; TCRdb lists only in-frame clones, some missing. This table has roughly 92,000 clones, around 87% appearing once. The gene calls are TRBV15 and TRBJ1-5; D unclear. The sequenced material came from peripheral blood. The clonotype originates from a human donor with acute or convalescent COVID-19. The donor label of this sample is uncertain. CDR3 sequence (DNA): TGTGCCACCAGCAGAGATCGAGAACCTAGCAATCAGCCCCAGCATTTT. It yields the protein CATSRDREPSNQPQHF.